The rows below give T cell receptor beta chains drawn from one sample of a study of identical twins. From the 5' RACE reads, TCRdb called clonotypes with MiXCR, one entry per CDR3 protein. The table shows 280,000 or so distinct CDR3 sequences, with more than 6.5% occurring only once. The sample was also linked to a second study, of yellow fever vaccine responses in identical twins.

Sample: memory (CD45RO+) T cells sorted from blood. These receptors were taken from a woman under 30 in good health. CDR3s include the opening cysteine and the closing phenylalanine or tryptophan. The order of the fields is V gene, D gene, CDR3 length, J gene, clone size, CDR3 DNA, CDR3 protein. D genes are given only for firm matches. Clone size is shown for a subset of rows, as once, few, many or a class of expanded clone.

TRBV29-1,NA,14,TRBJ2-1,few,TGCAGCGTTGAAGTTAAAGGGGTAGGCTATGAGCAGTTCTTC,CSVEVKGVGYEQFF
TRBV5-1,TRBD1,17,TRBJ2-3,NA,TGCGCCGGCAGCTTGGCCCAAAACACAGGGGGGACAGATACGCAGTATTTT,CAGSLAQNTGGTDTQYF
TRBV7-8,TRBD2,18,TRBJ2-3,many,TGTGCCAGCAGCTTAATGGCTAGCGGGGGGGCGATGAGGGATACGCAGTATTTT,CASSLMASGGAMRDTQYF
TRBV3-1,TRBD2,14,TRBJ2-7,NA,TGTGCCAGCAGCCAAGTCTCATCGGGGGGTTGGCAGTACTTC,CASSQVSSGGWQYF
TRBV21-1,NA,13,TRBJ1-2,NA,TGTGCCAGCAGCCCCCAGCGGGGAGATGGCTACACCTTC,CASSPQRGDGYTF
TRBV29-1,NA,17,TRBJ2-1,few,TGCAGCGTTGAAGATCTTTTTGCAGGGAATTCCTACAATGAGCAGTTCTTC,CSVEDLFAGNSYNEQFF
TRBV12-3/TRBV12-4,NA,12,TRBJ2-3,many,TGTGCCAGCAGTACGGGCACAGATACGCAGTATTTT,CASSTGTDTQYF
TRBV11-2,TRBD1,15,TRBJ1-5,NA,TGTGCCAGCGACCCCGGACAGGGTGTGGGTCAGCCCCAGCATTTT,CASDPGQGVGQPQHF
TRBV12-3/TRBV12-4,NA,14,TRBJ2-3,many,TGTGCCAGCAGGCCTCGGGCGGGCACAGATACGCAGTATTTT,CASRPRAGTDTQYF
TRBV9,NA,15,TRBJ1-2,many,TGTGCCAGCAGCGTAGGTGGCAGGATCAACTATGGCTACACCTTC,CASSVGGRINYGYTF
TRBV3-1,TRBD1,15,TRBJ1-5,many,TGTGCCAGCAGCCAGCAACAGGGGTATAATCAGCCCCAGCATTTT,CASSQQQGYNQPQHF
TRBV2,NA,15,TRBJ2-2,NA,TGTGCCAGCAGGGTTCCCTCGAAGAACACCGGGGAGCTGTTTTTT,CASRVPSKNTGELFF
TRBV2,NA,15,TRBJ2-3,NA,TGTGCCAGCAGAGGTAGCGCGTATAGCACAGATACGCAGTATTTT,CASRGSAYSTDTQYF
TRBV9,TRBD2,15,TRBJ2-7,few,TGTGCCAGCAGCGGGACCGGGACTAGCTACTACGAGCAGTACTTC,CASSGTGTSYYEQYF
TRBV6-2/TRBV6-3,TRBD1,13,TRBJ1-2,few,TGTGCCAGCTCAGACAGGGCTGACTATGGCTACACCTTC,CASSDRADYGYTF
TRBV29-1,TRBD2,12,TRBJ2-1,many,TGCAGCGTTGAAGAGGGAGCGGGGGGCCGGTTCTTC,CSVEEGAGGRFF
TRBV6-2/TRBV6-3,NA,17,TRBJ2-4,many,TGTGCCAGCAGTCAAAATTTAGTTCCCCTAGCCAAAAACATTCAGTACTTC,CASSQNLVPLAKNIQYF
TRBV7-9,NA,12,TRBJ1-1,NA,TGTGCCAGCAGTCTAATCGGGAGCCAAGCTTTCTTT,CASSLIGSQAFF
TRBV5-1,NA,14,TRBJ2-1,NA,TGCGCCAGCAGGGATGGAAGCTCCTACAATGAGCAGTTCTTC,CASRDGSSYNEQFF
TRBV28,NA,15,TRBJ2-5,NA,TGTGCCAGCAGTTTAGGAGGGTCAGGGAGAGAGACCCAGTACTTC,CASSLGGSGRETQYF
TRBV18,TRBD1,15,TRBJ2-1,few,TGTGCCAGCTCACCAGCGAGACAGGGCAACAATGAGCAGTTCTTC,CASSPARQGNNEQFF
TRBV3-1,NA,14,TRBJ2-7,many,TGTGCCAGCAGCCAAGGGCGTCTCTCCTACGAGCAGTACTTC,CASSQGRLSYEQYF
TRBV5-4,TRBD2,15,TRBJ2-5,NA,TGTGCCAGCAGCCGACTAGCGGGAGAAGGGGAGACCCAGTACTTC,CASSRLAGEGETQYF
TRBV11-2,NA,16,TRBJ2-7,NA,TGTGCCAGCAGCTTAATAGGGGTCGCAGGGTTACCCGAGCAGTACTTC,CASSLIGVAGLPEQYF
TRBV11-2,NA,14,TRBJ2-1,many,TGTGCCAGCACCCGGGACTCTTCCTACAATGAGCAGTTCTTC,CASTRDSSYNEQFF
TRBV27,NA,13,TRBJ2-3,few,TGTGCCAGCCGCAGGAGAGCCACAGATACGCAGTATTTT,CASRRRATDTQYF
TRBV20-1,TRBD2,16,TRBJ2-5,many,TGCAGTGCTAGAGATTGGGCTAGCGGACCCCAAGAGACCCAGTACTTC,CSARDWASGPQETQYF
TRBV18,NA,12,TRBJ2-1,few,TGTGCCAGTCAGACGGTAGACAATGAGCAGTTCTTC,CASQTVDNEQFF
TRBV12-3/TRBV12-4,NA,12,TRBJ1-1,few,TGTGCCAGCAGTAAAACACAGGGATCAGCTTTCTTT,CASSKTQGSAFF
TRBV10-3,TRBD2,13,TRBJ2-1,many,TGTGCCATCAGCGAACTAGCGGGAGGGCCGCAGTTCTTC,CAISELAGGPQFF
TRBV12-3/TRBV12-4,NA,17,TRBJ2-7,many,TGTGCCAGCAGCTACGAAGAACGGTATACTAATTCCTACGAGCAGTACTTC,CASSYEERYTNSYEQYF
TRBV2,TRBD1,16,TRBJ1-5,many,TGTGCCAGCAGTAGTGAATCGACAGGGCTCAATCAGCCCCAGCATTTT,CASSSESTGLNQPQHF
TRBV5-1,NA,18,TRBJ2-7,many,TGCGCCAGCAGCCCCAACCTTCGGGAGGGGGCACCTCCCTACGAGCAGTACTTC,CASSPNLREGAPPYEQYF
TRBV5-4,NA,16,TRBJ2-1,few,TGTGCCAGCAGCTCATCCTCGGGGCGGGTCCCTAATGAGCAGTTCTTC,CASSSSSGRVPNEQFF
TRBV12-3/TRBV12-4,TRBD2,17,TRBJ2-1,few,TGTGCCAGCAGTTTTCCGACTAGCGGGAGAACCTACAATGAGCAGTTCTTC,CASSFPTSGRTYNEQFF
TRBV4-1,NA,16,TRBJ2-2,few,TGCGCCAGCAGCCGCAAGGGGGGCCAGAACACCGGGGAGCTGTTTTTT,CASSRKGGQNTGELFF
TRBV24-1,NA,13,TRBJ2-1,many,TGTGCCACCAGTGATTTGCACGGGAATGAGCAGTTCTTC,CATSDLHGNEQFF
TRBV5-4,NA,14,TRBJ2-3,many,TGTGCCAGCAGGCCACTGGGTTCCGCAGATACGCAGTATTTT,CASRPLGSADTQYF
TRBV14,NA,13,TRBJ1-6,NA,TGTGCCAGCAGCCAAGTGGGGGGGTCACCCCTCCACTTT,CASSQVGGSPLHF
TRBV3-1,NA,14,TRBJ2-1,few,TGTGCCAGCAGCCAACATACAGTTGAAAATGAGCAGTTCTTC,CASSQHTVENEQFF
TRBV7-8,TRBD2,16,TRBJ2-2,many,TGTGCCAGCAGCTTAGAGGGACTAGCGCGCACCGGGGAGCTGTTTTTT,CASSLEGLARTGELFF
TRBV9,NA,11,TRBJ2-3,NA,TGTGCCGGCAGCATAACAGATACGCAGTATTTT,CAGSITDTQYF
TRBV14,NA,16,TRBJ2-5,few,TGTGCCAGCAGCCCCCGGAGAGGGAATGTAGGAGAGACCCAGTACTTC,CASSPRRGNVGETQYF
TRBV28,NA,15,TRBJ2-7,many,TGTGCCAGCAGCCCCAGTATTACCCCTTGGCCCGAGCAGTACTTC,CASSPSITPWPEQYF
TRBV15,NA,15,TRBJ2-5,NA,TGTGCCACCAGCAGAGACCTTTCGGAGAGCGGGACCCAGTACTTC,CATSRDLSESGTQYF
TRBV7-6,TRBD1,17,TRBJ1-2,few,TGTGCCAGCAGCTTATCCCCCTCCGGACAGGGGCCGTTTGGCTACACCTTC,CASSLSPSGQGPFGYTF
TRBV5-1,TRBD1,16,TRBJ2-2,many,TGCGCCAGCAGACCCAACCAGGGACAGGGGTCCGGGGAGCTGTTTTTT,CASRPNQGQGSGELFF
TRBV11-2,NA,15,TRBJ1-6,many,TGTGCCAGCAGCTCCCTTGCGGGGGGCCGCTCACCCCTCCACTTT,CASSSLAGGRSPLHF
TRBV12-3/TRBV12-4,NA,14,TRBJ1-5,many,TGTGCCAGCACCGCGGGGGGGGCTGGTCAGCCCCAGCATTTT,CASTAGGAGQPQHF
TRBV28,TRBD2,17,TRBJ2-7,few,TGTGCCAGCGCGGTGGTAGCGGGAGGGAAGAGCTCCTACGAGCAGTACTTC,CASAVVAGGKSSYEQYF
TRBV27,NA,15,TRBJ2-5,NA,TGTGCCAGCAGTCCCCAGACTGGGAAGGGGAAGACCCAGTACTTC,CASSPQTGKGKTQYF
TRBV29-1,NA,17,TRBJ1-1,many,TGCAGCGTTGGCCCGAGAGGCCTCCAGGCAGAGAACACTGAAGCTTTCTTT,CSVGPRGLQAENTEAFF
TRBV5-1,NA,16,TRBJ2-6,NA,TGCGCCAGCAGCTTGGGTTCCGTCACTGGGGCCAACGTCCTGACTTTC,CASSLGSVTGANVLTF
TRBV5-1,NA,13,TRBJ1-4,many,TGCGCCAGCAGCTTGTCCCAGGCTGAAAAACTGTTTTTT,CASSLSQAEKLFF
TRBV5-6,NA,14,TRBJ2-5,NA,TGTGCCAGCAGCGGGGGGCTTAGGGCCGAGACCCAGTACTTC,CASSGGLRAETQYF
TRBV20-1,TRBD2,15,TRBJ2-1,NA,TGCAGTGCTAGAGGGCTAGCGGACCCTCGGAATGAGCAGTTCTTC,CSARGLADPRNEQFF
TRBV12-3/TRBV12-4,TRBD2,12,TRBJ2-1,many,TGTGCCAGCACCTTGGGGCGGGAGGAGCAGTTCTTC,CASTLGREEQFF